The rows below give T cell receptor beta chains drawn from one sample of a study of blood T cells in healthy people across ages. From the 5' RACE reads, TCRdb called clonotypes with MiXCR, one entry per CDR3 protein. The data show around 870,000 distinct CDR3 sequences, under 30% seen once. Sample: blood. Receptors were obtained from a woman of 80 years or more in good health. Both conserved end residues are part of each CDR3. The D gene is left open where the match is weak. Not all rows give a size; the values are once, few, many and, for expanded clones, a class.

>TRBJ2-7|14|-|once|TRBV11-2
TGTGCCAGCAGCTTAGAAGCCGGAGCCTACGAGCAGCACTTC
CASSLEAGAYEQHF
>TRBJ2-7|15|TRBD2|-|TRBV3-1
TGTGCCAGCAGCCAAATGGCGGGGGGGAGGGGTGAGCAGTACTTC
CASSQMAGGRGEQYF
>TRBJ1-2|13|TRBD1|many|TRBV20-1
TGCAGTGCTCGACCGGGACAGGGAAAAGGCTACACCTTC
CSARPGQGKGYTF
>TRBJ2-1|15|TRBD2|few|TRBV7-7
TGTGCTAGCAGCTTAAGTAGCGGGAGGGCCTCTGAGCAGTTCTTC
CASSLSSGRASEQFF
>TRBJ1-2|16|TRBD1|-|TRBV3-1
TGTGCCAGCAGCCAGCGCCCGGGACAGGGGATCTATGGCTACACCTTC
CASSQRPGQGIYGYTF
>TRBJ1-5|16|TRBD1|-|TRBV7-2
TGTGCCAGCAGCTCCGGACAGGGCAGGAGCAATCAGCCCCAGCATTTT
CASSSGQGRSNQPQHF
>TRBJ1-5|14|TRBD1|many|TRBV12-3/TRBV12-4
TGTGCCAGCAGAACAGGACAGGGGAGGCGGCCCCAGCATTTT
CASRTGQGRRPQHF
>TRBJ1-5|13|-|many|TRBV12-3/TRBV12-4
TGTGCCAGCAGTTTAGGGGGAAATGAACCCCAGCATTTT
CASSLGGNEPQHF
>TRBJ2-3|15|TRBD2|many|TRBV7-2
TGTGCCAGCAGCACCCCTAGCGGGGGGTGGCACAGCCAGTATTTT
CASSTPSGGWHSQYF
>TRBJ2-1|16|TRBD2|few|TRBV28
TGTGCCAGCAGTTCTTCCCCTAGCGGGGATTACAATGAGCAGTTCTTC
CASSSSPSGDYNEQFF
>TRBJ1-1|12|-|many|TRBV5-1
TGCGCCAGCTTCGGTTTGAACACTGAAGCTTTCTTT
CASFGLNTEAFF
>TRBJ1-1|17|TRBD1|-|TRBV27
TGTGCCAGCAGTTCAATCGGTCTACAGGGGATGAACACTGAAGCTTTCTTT
CASSSIGLQGMNTEAFF
>TRBJ1-2|14|-|-|TRBV30
TGTGCCTGGAGTGTACTTGGGACGTTAAGGGGCTACACCTTC
CAWSVLGTLRGYTF
>TRBJ1-1|15|-|-|TRBV7-9
TGTGCCAGCAGCTTCCAGGAGATTAATACGGACAAAATTTTCTTT
CASSFQEINTDKIFF
>TRBJ2-1|17|TRBD1|many|TRBV15
TGTGCCACCAGCAGTGAAGATAGGGGACAGGGGCAAAATGAGCAGTTCTTC
CATSSEDRGQGQNEQFF
>TRBJ2-3|16|TRBD1|-|TRBV7-9
TGTGCCAGCAGCTCCACCAGGGGGCTTGGCACAGATACGCAGTATTTT
CASSSTRGLGTDTQYF
>TRBJ2-3|13|TRBD2|many|TRBV29-1
TGCAGCGTGTCTAGCGGGGGCACAGATACGCAGTATTTT
CSVSSGGTDTQYF
>TRBJ1-3|14|-|few|TRBV4-3
TGCGCCAGCAGCCAAGAGTCCGGGGAGAACACCATATATTTT
CASSQESGENTIYF
>TRBJ1-6|15|-|many|TRBV11-2
TGTGCCAGCACTGACATAGAGGGATTGGATTCACCCCTCCACTTT
CASTDIEGLDSPLHF
>TRBJ2-2|17|TRBD2|-|TRBV20-1
TGCAGTGCTAGAACCCTAGCGGGGGGTTCTAACACCGGGGAGCTGTTTTTT
CSARTLAGGSNTGELFF
>TRBJ2-7|15|-|-|TRBV5-5
TGTGCCAGCAGCTTGGGACAGTCAGGGGCCTACGAGCAGTACTTC
CASSLGQSGAYEQYF
>TRBJ2-1|15|-|-|TRBV6-2/TRBV6-3
TGTGCCAGCAGTCTCCAGAGTGGGACCTACAATGAGCAGGTCTTC
CASSLQSGTYNEQVF
>TRBJ2-3|18|-|-|TRBV25-1
TGTGCCAGCAGTGAAAGGAAATGGGGGAAGTCGGTTACAGATACGCAGTATTTT
CASSERKWGKSVTDTQYF
>TRBJ2-3|11|-|many|TRBV20-1
TGCAGTGCTCTGGGGGGAGATACGCAGTATTTT
CSALGGDTQYF
>TRBJ1-6|13|-|many|TRBV12-3/TRBV12-4
TGTGCCAGTAGTACCAACGGGAATTCACCCCTCCACTTT
CASSTNGNSPLHF
>TRBJ2-1|12|TRBD2|many|TRBV7-2
TGCGCGACTAGCCTGTCCTACAATGAGCAGTTCTTC
CATSLSYNEQFF
>TRBJ1-1|17|TRBD1|-|TRBV5-1
TGCGCCAGCAGGACTAACAGGGGGTTTCAAATGAACACTGAAGCTTTCTTT
CASRTNRGFQMNTEAFF
>TRBJ1-6|14|TRBD1|few|TRBV5-6
TGTGCCAGCAGCACAGGGGATGGAAATTCACCCCTCCACTTT
CASSTGDGNSPLHF
>TRBJ2-3|15|TRBD2|many|TRBV7-2
TGTGCCAGCAGCTTTACGACTAGCTATACAGATACGCAGTATTTT
CASSFTTSYTDTQYF
>TRBJ2-1|15|-|-|TRBV11-2
TGTGCCAGCAGCCCGCGGACAGGAGGGGGCAATGAGCAGTTCTTC
CASSPRTGGGNEQFF
>TRBJ1-5|12|-|-|TRBV6-6
TGTGCCAGCAGCCCTGTTGGGCAGCCCCAGCATTTT
CASSPVGQPQHF
>TRBJ2-7|11|TRBD1|many|TRBV2
TGTGCCAGCAGACAGGGGTCCGAGCAGTACTTC
CASRQGSEQYF
>TRBJ2-1|14|-|many|TRBV12-3/TRBV12-4
TGTGCCAGCAGTTTAGGAATTCGGCTCGGGGAGCAGTTCTTC
CASSLGIRLGEQFF
>TRBJ1-5|16|TRBD1|many|TRBV29-1
TGCAGCGTTGTTGGGCCGGGACAGACCGGCAATCAGCCCCAGCATTTT
CSVVGPGQTGNQPQHF
>TRBJ2-1|14|-|once|TRBV10-2
TGCGCCAGCGTGGTGCCAGCGACCTACAATGAGCAGTTCTTT
CASVVPATYNEQFF
>TRBJ1-6|14|-|many|TRBV7-2
TGTGCCAGCATGAAGACTCGTTCAAATTCACCCCTCCACTTT
CASMKTRSNSPLHF
>TRBJ1-2|14|-|-|TRBV4-2
TGTGCCAGCAGCACCCTCGGGGGTAACTATGGCTACACCTTC
CASSTLGGNYGYTF
>TRBJ2-7|15|-|-|TRBV11-2
TGTGCCAGCAGCGCATTCCGGGGGCCCCCTCACGAGCAGTACTTC
CASSAFRGPPHEQYF
>TRBJ2-5|16|-|-|TRBV10-1
TGCGCCAGCAGTGAGCCTGGGGGTGGGTCCCAAGAGACCCAGTACTTC
CASSEPGGGSQETQYF
>TRBJ2-5|11|-|many|TRBV28
TGTGCCAGCAGGTGGCGTGAGACCCAGTACTTC
CASRWRETQYF
>TRBJ2-1|19|TRBD2|many|TRBV27
TGTGCCAGCAGTCCACGGACTAGCGGGGGGACCAGCTCCTACAATGAGCAGTTCTTC
CASSPRTSGGTSSYNEQFF
>TRBJ2-5|17|TRBD2|many|TRBV7-2
TGTGCCAGCAGCTTGACCCGACAGCGGGGGGGCGATGAGACCCAGTACTTC
CASSLTRQRGGDETQYF
>TRBJ2-1|16|-|many|TRBV6-1
TGTGCCAGCAGTGTGAAATTGACAAGCTCCTACAATGAGCAGTTCTTC
CASSVKLTSSYNEQFF
>TRBJ1-5|12|-|-|TRBV5-6
TGTGCCAGCAGCTTGGGAGCAGGGCCCCAGCATTTT
CASSLGAGPQHF
>TRBJ2-5|14|TRBD2|many|TRBV7-2
TGTGCCAGCAACAAACGGGGGGGCCGAGAGACCCAGTACTTC
CASNKRGGRETQYF
>TRBJ2-7|13|-|-|TRBV20-1
TGCAGTGCTTTAACAGAACATTCCTACGAGCAGTACTTC
CSALTEHSYEQYF
>TRBJ2-1|16|-|-|TRBV5-6
TGTGCCAGCAGCTTTTCAGGGCACCAAACCTACAATGAGCAGTTCTTC
CASSFSGHQTYNEQFF